These 9 T cell receptor beta chains share one sample of origin, sequenced in a study of T cells in localized non-small cell lung cancer. The table came from immunoSEQ multiplex PCR; TCRdb's copy has only in-frame clones and leaves some out. The sample lists 86,000 or so clones, around four fifths occurring once. The sample consisted of peripheral blood, taken before any cancer treatment. These receptors all come from a man aged 40 to 75 with stage I lung adenocarcinoma.

This clone appeared a single time. The chain combines TRBV4-2 with TRBJ2-3, with TRBD2 as a possible D gene (5 bases). Germline lookup yields CDR1 LGHNA and CDR2 YNFKEQ. V lost 0 bases and J 0 bases, leaving 7 bases between the germline ends. CDR3 length: 15 residues. The CDR3 spells CASSQDRTSTDTQYF. In DNA, the CDR3 is TGTGCCAGCAGCCAAGATAGGACTAGCACAGATACGCAGTATTTT.

The chain carries TRBV29-1 and TRBJ2-2; D is unresolved. The CDR3 covers 14 residues. Per the germline V gene, CDR1 is SQVTM and CDR2 is ANQGSEA. The ends were cut back, 5 bases at V and 1 base at J, with 11 bases in the middle. In DNA, the CDR3 is TGCAGCGTTCGTGGGCAGTTGAACACCGGGGAGCTGTTTTTT. Amino acid sequence: CSVRGQLNTGELFF.

A few counts support this clone. The chain employs TRBV15 and TRBJ1-2; possibly TRBD1 for D (6 bases). In germline, CDR1 is LNHNV, CDR2 YYDKDF (reference sequence). CDR3 size: 14 residues. Between the trimmed V and J ends, which lost 3 bases and 7 bases, there was a span of 15 bases. CDR3 amino acids: CATSSDQGSSGYTF. CDR3 DNA: TGTGCCACCAGCAGTGACCAGGGGAGTAGTGGCTACACCTTC.

This chain uses TRBV5-1 with TRBJ1-3, with D hard to call. The germline V and J ends were trimmed by 3 bases and 0 bases, with 10 bases remaining between them. Germline values: CDR1 SGHRS, CDR2 YFSETQ. CDR3 length: 15 residues. The CDR3: CASSSDGSSGNTIYF. CDR3 nucleotides: TGCGCCAGCAGCTCCGACGGCAGCTCTGGAAACACCATATATTTT.

This clone was seen a few times. The rearrangement uses TRBV10-1 and TRBJ1-4, with D possibly matching TRBD1 (5 bases). CDR3 length: 14 residues. CDR1 WNHNN and CDR2 SYGVQD come from the germline V gene (reference sequence). V lost 9 bases and J lost 6, with 17 bases in between. CDR3 protein: CASPIQGRDEKLFF. The CDR3 DNA reads as TGCGCCAGTCCAATCCAGGGAAGGGATGAAAAACTGTTTTTT.

The V call is TRBV5-4, the J call TRBJ2-3, with D possibly TRBD2 on 7 matching bases. V lost 3 bases to trimming and J lost 1 base, with 18 bases between them. This CDR3 is 17 amino acids long. Germline CDR1 SGHNT, CDR2 YYREEE (reference sequence). This CDR3 reads CASSSYKGGAGTDTQYF. In DNA, the CDR3 is TGTGCCAGCAGCTCATATAAAGGGGGGGCCGGCACAGATACGCAGTATTTT.

This clone was observed once. One end of the junction does not line up with germline, which may come from a read error. The chain joins TRBV7-7 to TRBJ2-7; D gene unclear. The CDR3 covers 17 residues. CDR1 is SSHAT, CDR2 FNYEAQ, per germline (reference sequence). The CDR3 DNA reads TGTGCTAGCAGCTTACTAATCCTGGCTTATGGGGCCTACGAGCAGTACTTC. Translating gives CASSLLILAYGAYEQYF.

The chain combines TRBV18 with TRBJ1-2; the D gene is possibly TRBD1 (6 bases). The CDR3 spans 15 residues. Germline V gene data show CDR1 as KGHSH and CDR2 as LQKENI. Between the trimmed V and J ends, which lost 9 bases and 4 bases, there was a span of 21 bases. The chain's CDR3 is CASTKPEQGSYGYTF. The CDR3 DNA reads as TGTGCCAGTACGAAACCCGAACAGGGTTCCTATGGCTACACCTTC.

The CDR3 spells CASSSRVVAGFTGELFF. CDR3 DNA: TGTGCCAGCAGCTCGAGGGTGGTAGCGGGCTTCACCGGGGAGCTGTTTTTT. The gene calls are TRBV5-5 and TRBJ2-2, with TRBD2 matching over 7 bases. V shed 3 bases, J shed 4 bases, and the junction held 12 bases outside the gene matches. Germline CDR1 and CDR2: SGHKS and YYEKEE (reference sequence). This CDR3 contains 17 residues. The full variable domain, with the rest looked up from reference TRBV5-5 and TRBJ2-2, is DAGVTQSPTHLIKTRGQQVTLRCSPISGHKSVSWYQQVLGQGPQFIFQYYEKEERGRGNFPDRFSARQFPNYSSELNVNALLLGDSALYLCASSSRVVAGFTGELFFGEGSRLTVL.